The T cell receptor beta chain described here comes from a study of immune cell composition in non-small cell lung cancer. In the study overall: Lung adenocarcinoma or squamous carcinoma made up most tumours.

This table comes from immunoSEQ multiplex PCR, and its TCRdb copy is limited to in-frame clones, with some not included. This repertoire shows nearly 10,000 clones, approximately 64% found once; its top ten account for over 8%. Frozen unsorted single-cell suspensions supplied the genomic DNA. V lost 7 bases, J lost 0 bases, and 10 bases lay in between. The CDR3 has 14 residues. Germline CDR1 and CDR2: MNHNY and SVGAGI (reference sequence). Study outcomes and limitations: Top 10 clone scores and clonality were higher in squamous than adenocarcinoma. Tumour-associated clones >0.5% occurred in roughly a third of adenocarcinomas, approximately 79% of squamous.

For this clone: Its antigen is currently unknown.

The sequenced sample consisted of lung tumor tissue. J is TRBJ2-4 and V is TRBV6-6; D is possibly TRBD1 (6 bases). This sequence was found in a human donor with non-small cell lung cancer. The CDR3, as DNA: TGTGCCAGCAATAACAGGGTAGCCAAAAACATTCAGTACTTC. Protein sequence: CASNNRVAKNIQYF.